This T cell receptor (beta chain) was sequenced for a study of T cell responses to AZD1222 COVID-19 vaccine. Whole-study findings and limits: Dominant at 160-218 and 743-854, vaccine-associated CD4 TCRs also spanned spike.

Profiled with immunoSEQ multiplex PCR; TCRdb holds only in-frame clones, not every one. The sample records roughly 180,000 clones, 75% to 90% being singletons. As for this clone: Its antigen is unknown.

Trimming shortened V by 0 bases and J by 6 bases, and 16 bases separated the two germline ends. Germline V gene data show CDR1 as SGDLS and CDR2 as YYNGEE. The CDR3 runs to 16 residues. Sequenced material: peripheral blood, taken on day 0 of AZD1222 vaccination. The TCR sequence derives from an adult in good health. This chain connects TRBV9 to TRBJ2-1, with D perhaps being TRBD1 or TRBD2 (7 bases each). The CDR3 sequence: CASSVVGRGGLNEQFF. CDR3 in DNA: TGTGCCAGCAGCGTAGTAGGCAGGGGGGGACTCAATGAGCAGTTCTTC.